The 2 T cell receptor beta chains below were found in one sample sequenced in a study of T cells in Graves' hyperthyroidism and ophthalmopathy. RNA transcripts yielded amplified TCR beta CDR3 regions. Using the HTBI primer set, a first-round RT-PCR was run on the TCR CDR3. TCRdb re-called the multiplex PCR reads with MiXCR, one entry per CDR3 protein. Counted here are some 500,000 distinct CDR3 sequences, around 15% occurring once; the ten biggest clones make up less than 30%. The sequenced sample consisted of blood. These receptors all stem from a young woman with Graves' ophthalmopathy.

The V call is TRBV5-1, the J call TRBJ2-3; 7 nucleotides match TRBD1. The CDR3 extends over 19 amino acids. Germline V gene sequence: CDR1 SGHRS, CDR2 YFSETQ. V dropped 0 bases and J dropped 2; count of bases not matched to a gene: 15. The CDR3 DNA follows: TGCGCCAGCAGCTTGGCCACACAGGGGCTTGGGGATACCACAGATACGCAGTATTTT. Translation: CASSLATQGLGDTTDTQYF.

This clonotype was found a few times. The gene calls are TRBV28 and TRBJ1-5; 11 nucleotides match TRBD1. V lost 6 bases, J lost 9 bases, and 10 bases stayed unmatched. The CDR3 totals 15 residues. CDR1 MDHEN and CDR2 SYDVKM come from the germline V gene. CDR3 nucleotide sequence: TGTGCCAGCAGCCCCGATGGGACAGGGGGTAGGCCCCAGCATTTT. Translating gives CASSPDGTGGRPQHF.